The 30 T cell receptor beta chains presented below share a single source sample, sequenced in a study of blood T cells in healthy people across ages. Primers used in a second PCR of about 7 to 12 cycles were a sample-barcoded 5' primer and a J-beta primer mix. TCRdb reprocessed the 5' RACE reads with MiXCR, giving one entry per CDR3 protein. The repertoire holds roughly 800,000 distinct CDR3 sequences, 58% seen once, with about 20% in the top ten. The sequencing sample was made of blood. All receptors come from a man aged 25-45 years in good health.

V gene TRBV20-1 combines with J gene TRBJ2-7, with D possibly TRBD1 on 6 matching bases. The germline V and J ends were trimmed by 5 bases and 0 bases, with 14 bases remaining between them. CDR1 and CDR2 from the germline V gene are DFQATT and SNEGSKA (reference sequence). There are 14 residues in the CDR3. CDR3 nucleotides: TGCAGTGCTGTCCCCGCAGGGGCCTCCTACGAGCAGTACTTC. Its protein is CSAVPAGASYEQYF.

The V call is TRBV12-3 or TRBV12-4, the J call TRBJ2-4; D ambiguous. The CDR3 length is 15 residues. V shed 5 bases and J shed 0 bases, with 11 bases lying between them. In DNA, the CDR3 is TGTGCCAGCAGTCCATGGGGATTAGCCAAAAACATTCAGTACTTC. Residues: CASSPWGLAKNIQYF.

To note about this clonotype: This sequence may be a read error, since a much larger clone differs from it by one base. CDR3 coding DNA: TGCTGTGCTCGTTCTGCGGGGCGGAATGAAAAACTGTTTTTT. It codes for CCARSAGRNEKLFF. This chain uses TRBV20-1 with TRBJ1-4, with D possibly being TRBD1 (5 bases). Germline CDR1 DFQATT, CDR2 SNEGSKA (reference sequence). CDR3 size: 14 residues.

Note on this clonotype: Sequence at one end of the junction differs from germline and may be a read error. The chain recombines TRBV12-3 or TRBV12-4 with TRBJ2-3, with TRBD2 identical over 10 bases. CDR3 length equals 15 residues. In DNA form, the CDR3 reads TGTGCCAGCAGATTAGCGGGAGGCATCACAGATACGCAGTATTTT. It specifies CASRLAGGITDTQYF.

The chain recombines TRBV5-6 with TRBJ2-4, with a tentative D call TRBD2 (6 bases). With 0 bases removed from V and 7 bases from J, the gap between germline ends came to 17 bases. The CDR3 has 16 amino acids. Per germline, CDR1 SGHDT and CDR2 YYEEEE. CDR3 in amino acids: CASSLGAAGPANIQYF. DNA for the CDR3: TGTGCCAGCAGCTTGGGTGCGGCGGGGCCGGCTAACATTCAGTACTTC.

This clonotype was recorded a few times. The V gene is TRBV20-1, the J gene TRBJ2-6; TRBD2 is a possible D gene (6 bases). The germline CDR1 and CDR2 sequences are DFQATT and SNEGSKA (reference sequence). With 2 bases removed from V and 1 base from J, the gap between germline ends came to 9 bases. The CDR3 consists of 15 residues. The CDR3 loop reads CSARFGTSGANVLTF. The CDR3 nucleotides are TGCAGTGCTAGATTTGGGACTTCTGGGGCCAACGTCCTGACTTTC.

CDR3: CASSLGLTEGEQFF. The CDR3 nucleotides are TGTGCCAGCAGCTTGGGACTAACGGAGGGTGAGCAGTTCTTC. The rearrangement joins TRBV5-4 to TRBJ2-1; maybe TRBD2 (6 bases). This CDR3 has 14 residues. Trimming removed 0 bases at V and 9 bases at J, with 13 bases between. Germline values: CDR1 SGHNT, CDR2 YYREEE (reference sequence).

This clonotype was recorded once. This chain links TRBV3-1 with TRBJ2-3; no reliable D call. This CDR3 region has 12 residues. Trimming left V 3 bases short and J 6 bases short, with 7 bases between. CDR1 is LGHDT and CDR2 is YNNKEL in the germline V gene (reference sequence). CDR3 in DNA: TGTGCCAGCAGCCAGTCTTCCGATACGCAGTATTTT. Amino acid sequence: CASSQSSDTQYF.

For this clonotype: A much larger clone lies a single base off, so this may be a read error. V and J are TRBV20-1 and TRBJ2-3; TRBD1 matches at 9 bases. CDR1 is DFQATT and CDR2 is SNEGSKA in the germline V gene (reference sequence). This CDR3 has 15 amino acids. The CDR3 reads CSARAGQGNTNTQYF. CDR3 nucleotides: TGCAGTGCTAGAGCTGGACAGGGGAACACAAATACGCAGTATTTT.

The V call is TRBV20-1, the J call TRBJ2-1; D unresolved. V was trimmed by 3 bases and J by 6 bases, leaving 12 bases between them. Per germline, CDR1 DFQATT and CDR2 SNEGSKA (reference sequence). The CDR3 has 13 residues. The CDR3 loop reads CSASDNRPNEQFF. CDR3 nucleotide sequence: TGCAGTGCTAGCGATAACAGACCCAATGAGCAGTTCTTC.

This clonotype was observed a few times. V gene TRBV7-2 combines with J gene TRBJ1-6, with D possibly TRBD1 on 6 matching bases. The CDR3 is 18 amino acids. Germline V gene sequence: CDR1 SGHTA, CDR2 FQGNSA. Trimming cost V 5 bases and J 0 bases, with 17 bases left between them. The CDR3 region is CASSPTGTRSSYNSPLHF. The CDR3 nucleotides are TGTGCCAGCAGCCCCACCGGGACACGTTCCTCCTATAATTCACCCCTCCACTTT.

This clonotype was recorded only once. The V gene is TRBV5-1, the J gene TRBJ2-3; D gene uncertain. Germline CDR1 and CDR2: SGHRS and YFSETQ. The V end was cut by 9 bases, the J end by 0 bases, with 20 bases between. The CDR3 sequence is 16 residues long. CDR3 residues: CAIGFTAILSTDTQYF. CDR3 coding DNA: TGCGCCATCGGATTTACCGCCATCCTCAGCACAGATACGCAGTATTTT.

V and J are TRBV9 and TRBJ2-3; a possible D gene is TRBD2 (6 bases). This CDR3 region has 15 residues. Germline CDR1 and CDR2: SGDLS and YYNGEE. The ends were cut back, 4 bases at V and 6 bases at J, with 18 bases in the middle. The CDR3 DNA follows: TGTGCCAGCAGCAATAGCGGAGCTGGATGGGATACGCAGTATTTT. It encodes CASSNSGAGWDTQYF.

The rearrangement uses TRBV29-1 and TRBJ1-1; D is unresolved. The CDR3 length is 14 residues. The V and J ends lost 2 bases and 0 bases respectively, with 10 bases between them. CDR1 is SQVTM and CDR2 is ANQGSEA in the germline V gene. This CDR3 reads CSVERKGMNTEAFF. For the CDR3, the DNA is TGCAGCGTTGAAAGGAAGGGTATGAACACTGAAGCTTTCTTT.

The chain is built from TRBV20-1 and TRBJ2-7; 9 bases are shared with TRBD2. Germline values: CDR1 DFQATT, CDR2 SNEGSKA (reference sequence). The CDR3 runs to 12 residues. CDR3 DNA sequence: TGCAGGGCCCTAGCGGGAACGCACGAGCAGTACTTC. As protein: CRALAGTHEQYF.

The chain joins TRBV6-2 or TRBV6-3 to TRBJ2-3; D could derive from TRBD1 or TRBD2 (5 bases each). This CDR3 has 15 amino acids. Trimming left V 4 bases short and J 6 bases short, with 17 bases between. Germline V gene sequence: CDR1 MNHEY, CDR2 SVGEGT. The CDR3 spells CASSLGQWDADTQYF. The CDR3 bases are TGTGCCAGCAGTTTGGGCCAGTGGGACGCGGATACGCAGTATTTT.

The rearrangement uses TRBV4-3 and TRBJ2-3; no definite D call. The CDR3 is 14 amino acids. The V end was cut by 0 bases, the J end by 4 bases, with 8 bases between. Germline CDR1 is LGHNA and CDR2 is YSLEER. DNA for the CDR3: TGCGCCAGCAGCCAAGAGGGGTTGGCAGATACGCAGTATTTT. Its translation: CASSQEGLADTQYF.

The rearrangement joins TRBV7-9 to TRBJ2-5, with D possibly TRBD1 on 6 matching bases. The CDR3 loop spans 15 amino acids. Germline V gene lookup returns CDR1 SEHNR and CDR2 FQNEAQ (reference sequence). Trimming stripped 5 bases from V and 5 bases from J, with 18 bases between. CDR3 nucleotides: TGTGCCAGCAGCCCCTCCGGGACAAATTATGAGACCCAGTACTTC. Protein: CASSPSGTNYETQYF.

This chain joins TRBV3-1 and TRBJ2-7; 8 bases agree with TRBD1. CDR3 length: 15 amino acids. With V trimmed by 4 bases and J by 2 bases, 7 bases remained unmatched. The germline V gene has CDR1 LGHDT and CDR2 YNNKEL (reference sequence). The CDR3: CASSPRTGWTYEQYF. Here the CDR3 DNA reads TGTGCCAGCAGCCCCAGGACAGGGTGGACCTACGAGCAGTACTTC.

The chain joins TRBV7-2 to TRBJ2-1; tentatively, D is TRBD1 (6 bases). Trimming pared 5 bases from V and 13 bases from J, leaving 21 bases between. In germline, CDR1 is SGHTA, CDR2 FQGNSA. The CDR3 is 14 amino acids. The CDR3 protein is CASSHLRGGETQFF. In nucleotides, the CDR3 is TGTGCCAGCAGCCACCTGCGAGGGGGAGAGACCCAGTTCTTC.

V is TRBV9 and J is TRBJ2-3; D is undetermined. This CDR3 has 14 amino acids. Looked up from germline, CDR1 is SGDLS and CDR2 is YYNGEE. Trimming took off 0 bases at V and 8 bases at J, with 13 bases between the two ends. The CDR3 nucleotides read TGTGCCAGCAGCGTAGGTCTAAATGCAGGTACGCAGTATTTT. It specifies CASSVGLNAGTQYF.

The chain has TRBV15 and TRBJ2-1, with 8 bases aligning to TRBD2. The junction had 11 bases not matched to a gene; V was cut back by 6 bases and J by 10 bases. From germline, CDR1 is LNHNV and CDR2 YYDKDF (reference sequence). The CDR3 length is 14 residues. The CDR3 loop reads CATRKGLGVREQFF. Here the CDR3 DNA reads TGTGCCACCAGAAAGGGACTAGGGGTCCGGGAGCAGTTCTTC.

This clonotype was seen a single time. The V gene is TRBV20-1, the J gene TRBJ2-3; 12 bases are shared with TRBD2. The V gene end was trimmed by 4 bases and the J gene end by 0 bases; junction bases not matched to a gene: 14. The CDR3 contains 19 residues. Germline V gene sequence: CDR1 DFQATT, CDR2 SNEGSKA (reference sequence). In DNA, the CDR3 is TGCAGTGCTATCCCACGACTAGCGGGAGATAGACCTAGCACAGATACGCAGTATTTT. This codes for CSAIPRLAGDRPSTDTQYF.

This clonotype was seen a few times. The chain employs TRBV21-1 and TRBJ2-7. TRBV21-1 corresponds to a pseudogene. This CDR3 is built from 13 residues. The CDR3 DNA sequence: TGTGCCAGCAGCACGCGGTGCCCCCACGAGCAGTACTTC. It yields the protein CASSTRCPHEQYF.

The V and J genes are TRBV28 and TRBJ1-2; 8 nucleotides match TRBD1. Trimming took 5 bases from V and 7 from J; bases not matched to a gene: 12. The CDR3 sequence is 15 residues long. Germline CDR1 MDHEN, CDR2 SYDVKM. This CDR3 reads CASSPPGQGACGYTF. CDR3 nucleotide sequence: TGTGCCAGCAGTCCTCCGGGGCAGGGGGCTTGTGGCTACACCTTC.

This sequence joins TRBV14 and TRBJ2-5; no reliable D call. CDR1 and CDR2 from the germline V gene are SGHDN and FVKESK. The length of the CDR3 is 17 residues. V was cut by 3 bases and J by 4 bases, with 21 bases left in between. The CDR3, as DNA: TGTGCCAGCAGCCACACGGCCCAACACCCGCTGAGAGAGACCCAGTACTTC. Residues: CASSHTAQHPLRETQYF.

V usage is TRBV9 and J usage is TRBJ2-5, with TRBD1 matching over 9 bases. V was clipped by 2 bases and J by 5 bases; unmatched bases: 7. This CDR3 is 15 amino acids long. Per germline, CDR1 SGDLS and CDR2 YYNGEE. The CDR3 nucleotides read TGTGCCAGCAGCGTCACAGGGGGCAAGGGTGAGACCCAGTACTTC. This translates into CASSVTGGKGETQYF.

This clonotype was found a few times. The rearrangement joins TRBV4-2 to TRBJ1-2; no clear D. Trimming removed 1 base at V and 5 bases at J, with 14 bases between. CDR3 length: 15 residues. Per the germline V gene, CDR1 is LGHNA and CDR2 is YNFKEQ. The CDR3 region is CASSQAAAEAYGYTF. CDR3 DNA sequence: TGTGCCAGCAGCCAAGCAGCGGCAGAGGCGTATGGCTACACCTTC.

The rearrangement uses TRBV29-1 and TRBJ2-7, with D tentatively TRBD1 (6 bases). Per the germline V gene, CDR1 is SQVTM and CDR2 is ANQGSEA. V shed 6 bases and J shed 1 base, with 13 bases lying between them. The CDR3 length is 13 residues. The CDR3 here is CSVTGIYSYEQYF. Written as DNA, the CDR3 is TGCAGCGTGACAGGAATATATTCCTACGAGCAGTACTTC.

The chain employs TRBV20-1 and TRBJ2-3; no clear D gene. V was shortened by 4 bases and J by 3 bases, with 8 bases between the two germline ends. CDR3 length: 12 residues. Germline V CDR1 and CDR2: DFQATT, SNEGSKA (reference sequence). The DNA of the CDR3 is TGCAGTGCTAACCTCGGTACAGATACGCAGTATTTT. Its translation: CSANLGTDTQYF.